Below, one TCR beta chain is given with its context. One end of the junction does not line up with germline, which may come from a read error. TCRdb keeps only in-frame clones here, not all; method: immunoSEQ multiplex PCR. The data contain 400,000 to 500,000 clones, 70% to 90% of them seen just once; the ten biggest clones take up about 1.5%. The data originate from a study of blood T cell repertoires in COVID-19. Looked up from germline, CDR1 is SEHNR and CDR2 is FQNEAQ (reference sequence). This CDR3 is 15 amino acids long. Sample: PBMCs or T cells enriched from blood (not recorded which). The sequence was obtained from a woman aged 18-30 years who had been exposed to COVID-19. This chain uses TRBV7-9 with TRBJ2-7, with 9 nucleotides matching TRBD2. The CDR3 spells CASSTAGTSSHEQYF. CDR3 DNA sequence: TGTGCCAGCAGCACCGCCGGGACTAGCTCCCACGAGCAGTACTTC.